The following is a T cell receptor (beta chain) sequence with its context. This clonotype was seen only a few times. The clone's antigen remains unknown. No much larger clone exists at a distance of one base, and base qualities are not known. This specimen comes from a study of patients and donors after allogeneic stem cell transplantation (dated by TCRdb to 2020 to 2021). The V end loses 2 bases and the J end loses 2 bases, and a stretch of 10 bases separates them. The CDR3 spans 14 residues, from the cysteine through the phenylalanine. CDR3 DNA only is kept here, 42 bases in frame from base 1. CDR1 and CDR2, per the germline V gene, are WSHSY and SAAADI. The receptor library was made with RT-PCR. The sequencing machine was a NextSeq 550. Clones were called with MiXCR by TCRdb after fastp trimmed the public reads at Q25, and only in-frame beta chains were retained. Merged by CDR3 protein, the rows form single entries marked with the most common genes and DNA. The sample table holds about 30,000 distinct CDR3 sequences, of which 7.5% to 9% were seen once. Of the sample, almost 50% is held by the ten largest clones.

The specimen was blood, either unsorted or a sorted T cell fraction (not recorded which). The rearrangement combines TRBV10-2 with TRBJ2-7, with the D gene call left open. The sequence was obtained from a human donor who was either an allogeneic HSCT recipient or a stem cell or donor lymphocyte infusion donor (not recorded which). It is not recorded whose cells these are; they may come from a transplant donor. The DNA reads TGCGCCAGCAGTGAGGGCGGCCTTGCCTACGAGCAGTACTTC. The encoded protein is CASSEGGLAYEQYF.